The rows below give T cell receptor beta chains drawn from one sample of a study of T cell responses to AZD1222 COVID-19 vaccine. Assay used: immunoSEQ multiplex PCR; TCRdb lists only in-frame clones, some missing. This sample has around 100,000 clones, with less than 90% found just once. The sample in question was peripheral blood, obtained on day 0 of AZD1222 vaccination. Receptors were obtained from an adult in good health. Each CDR3 is given with its conserved first and last residue. D genes are given only for firm matches. The size of a clone is reported for some rows only, either as once, few or many, or as a class for expanded clones.

- | TRBJ1-2 | TRBV27 | TRBD1 | TGTGCCAGCAGGGGCAGGGGACAGGGACATGGCTACACCTTC | CASRGRGQGHGYTF
- | TRBJ1-6 | TRBV10-2 | - | TGCGCCAGCAGTTTGGGACGGCTAAATTCACCCCTCCACTTT | CASSLGRLNSPLHF
few | TRBJ2-7 | TRBV6-5 | - | TGTGCCAGCAGCCGGAGGGATATTTGGGGCTACGAGCAGTACTTC | CASSRRDIWGYEQYF
- | TRBJ1-2 | TRBV4-1 | TRBD1 | TGCGCCAGCAGCCCGGGACAGGTTCGATATGGCTACACCTTC | CASSPGQVRYGYTF
- | TRBJ2-7 | TRBV18 | TRBD2 | TGTGCCAGCTCAACAGAGCGGGGCGTCTACGAGCAGTACTTC | CASSTERGVYEQYF
- | TRBJ1-1 | TRBV2 | - | TGTGCCAGCAGTGAAGGTGGGATCGCTTTCTTT | CASSEGGIAFF
once | TRBJ2-2 | TRBV3-1/TRBV3-2 | - | TGTGCCAGCAGCCAAGCATGGAGTCGGACCGGGGAGCTGTTTTTT | CASSQAWSRTGELFF
- | TRBJ1-2 | TRBV30 | TRBD1 | TGTGCCTGGAGTCCAAACAGGGGCGGCTACACCTTC | CAWSPNRGGYTF
- | TRBJ1-4 | TRBV9 | - | TGTGCCAGCAGCGTAGCGACTGCAACTAATGAAAAACTGTTTTTT | CASSVATATNEKLFF
- | TRBJ2-1 | TRBV11-3 | - | TGTGCCAGCAGCTTAGCCAGGACCGATGAGCAGTTCTTC | CASSLARTDEQFF
- | TRBJ2-3 | TRBV6-2/TRBV6-3 | TRBD2 | TGTGCCAGCAGCCCCGGACGGAGGGGACTAGCGGGAGTGCCTCATCTTAAGCTAGATACGCAGTATTTT | CASSPGRRGLAGVPHLKLDTQYF
- | TRBJ2-5 | TRBV6-5 | - | TGTGCCAGCAGTCGGACGAGGCAAGAGACCCAGTACTTC | CASSRTRQETQYF
- | TRBJ2-1 | TRBV28 | TRBD1 | TGTGCCAGCAGGGGGGACAGGGGCTACTACAATGAGCAGTTCTTC | CASRGDRGYYNEQFF
- | TRBJ2-7 | TRBV5-6 | - | TGTGCCAGCAGCACCTGGACTATAGGCTACGAGCAGTACTTC | CASSTWTIGYEQYF
- | TRBJ2-7 | TRBV6-5 | - | TGTGCCAGCAGTCCCCGCGGGGTGGGGATGGGCGAGCAGTACTTC | CASSPRGVGMGEQYF
- | TRBJ2-5 | TRBV5-4 | - | TGTGCCAGCAGCTCACATGAGACCCAGTACTTC | CASSSHETQYF
- | TRBJ1-1 | TRBV5-1 | - | TGCGCCAGCAGCTTGGTCATGGGTGGATCCACTGAAGCTTTCTTT | CASSLVMGGSTEAFF
- | TRBJ2-3 | TRBV6-2/TRBV6-3 | TRBD2 | TGTGCCAGCAGTTACCTTTTACTAGCGGGAGAACCAGATACGCAGTATTTT | CASSYLLLAGEPDTQYF
- | TRBJ1-2 | TRBV9 | TRBD1 | TGTGCCAGCAGCCTTGGACAGGGGGCCTATGGCTACACCTTC | CASSLGQGAYGYTF
- | TRBJ1-1 | TRBV19 | - | TGTGCCAGTAGCCCGGGACCGCTCGGGAACACTGAAGCTTTCTTT | CASSPGPLGNTEAFF
- | TRBJ2-2 | TRBV7-2 | TRBD2 | TGTGCCAGCAGGGAAAGGACTAGCGGGGTGAACACCGGGGAGCTGTTTTTT | CASRERTSGVNTGELFF
- | TRBJ2-3 | TRBV2 | TRBD2 | TGTGCCAGCATCCAACAGCCTGGGCTAGCGGGAAGACGCGGGGATACGCAGTATTTT | CASIQQPGLAGRRGDTQYF
- | TRBJ1-3 | TRBV19 | - | TGTGCCAGTAGTTGGGGTTCGGGAAACACCATATATTTT | CASSWGSGNTIYF
- | TRBJ1-1 | TRBV9 | - | TGTGCCAGCAGCGTCGCCATGGGGGCCGTCACTGAAGCTTTCTTT | CASSVAMGAVTEAFF
- | TRBJ1-2 | TRBV10-3 | - | TGTGCCATGAGTACCCTTGAGAACTATGGCTACACCTTC | CAMSTLENYGYTF
- | TRBJ2-7 | TRBV3-1/TRBV3-2 | - | TGTGCCAGCAGCTCCGGGACGGAGGGCTACGAGCAGTACTTC | CASSSGTEGYEQYF
- | TRBJ1-5 | TRBV5-8 | - | TGTGCCAGCAGCTTGGAGAGCGTTAGCAATCAGCCCCAGCATTTT | CASSLESVSNQPQHF
- | TRBJ2-7 | TRBV12-3/TRBV12-4 | TRBD1 | TGTGCCAGCAGAGGACAGGGAAACTACGAGCAGTACTTC | CASRGQGNYEQYF
once | TRBJ1-1 | TRBV12-3/TRBV12-4 | TRBD1 | TGTGCCAGCAGTTTAAGGGGGCAAACTGAAGCTTTCTTT | CASSLRGQTEAFF
many | TRBJ1-5 | TRBV6-1 | - | TGTGCCAGCAGTGAACAGGGCGAGAATCAGCCCCAGCATTTT | CASSEQGENQPQHF
- | TRBJ2-1 | TRBV6-5 | TRBD2 | TGTGCCTCTGGGCGGCTAGCGGGAGAAACCCCTGAGCAGTTCTTC | CASGRLAGETPEQFF
- | TRBJ1-4 | TRBV27 | - | TGTGCCAGCAGTTTAGCCGGGGCAACTAATGAAAAACTGTTTTTT | CASSLAGATNEKLFF
- | TRBJ1-5 | TRBV5-5 | - | TGTGCCAGCAGCTTGGATCCGCAGTACAATCAGCCCCAGCATTTT | CASSLDPQYNQPQHF
once | TRBJ1-5 | TRBV4-1 | - | TGCGCCAGCAGCCAAGATCCTGGACGATGGGGGGGGAATCAGCCCCAGCATTTT | CASSQDPGRWGGNQPQHF
- | TRBJ1-1 | TRBV19 | - | TGTGCCAGTACTACAGGACAAGTTGCGGGGGATGGCACTGAAGCTTTCTTT | CASTTGQVAGDGTEAFF
- | TRBJ2-2 | TRBV7-9 | - | TGTGCCAGCAGCTTAAATAGGGGCAACACCGGGGAGCTGTTTTTT | CASSLNRGNTGELFF
few | TRBJ1-1 | TRBV6-5 | TRBD1 | TGTGCCAGCAGTCCCGACAGGGGACACACTGAAGCTTTCTTT | CASSPDRGHTEAFF
- | TRBJ2-7 | TRBV23-1 | TRBD1 | TGCGCCAGCACAACGACAGGGTTCGGGTACGAGCAGTACTTC | CASTTTGFGYEQYF
once | TRBJ2-7 | TRBV9 | TRBD1 | TGTGCCAGCAGCGTAGGGTTTCTGGGGACAGGGGACCACGAGCAGTACTTC | CASSVGFLGTGDHEQYF
few | TRBJ2-1 | TRBV30 | TRBD1 | TGTGCCTACCTCCGACAGGGGTCCTACAATGAGCAGTTCTTC | CAYLRQGSYNEQFF
- | TRBJ1-5 | TRBV19 | TRBD1 | TGTGCCAGTAGGAGGGACAGGGGGCCCAGGGATCAGCCCCAGCATTTT | CASRRDRGPRDQPQHF
few | TRBJ2-3 | TRBV27 | TRBD1 | TGTGCCAGCAGTTCCCCTGGACAGGGCACAGATACGCAGTATTTT | CASSSPGQGTDTQYF
- | TRBJ1-3 | TRBV10-2 | - | TGCGCCAGCAGCCCGGGGGGTCATTCTGGAAACACCATATATTTT | CASSPGGHSGNTIYF
- | TRBJ2-1 | TRBV5-4 | TRBD2 | TGTGCCAGCAGCCGCGGGGGATTCAACTACAATGAGCAGTTCTTC | CASSRGGFNYNEQFF
- | TRBJ2-5 | TRBV19 | TRBD2 | TGTGCCAGTAGTTACGGACTAGCAGATGAGACCCAGTACTTC | CASSYGLADETQYF